These T cell receptor beta chains were read from a single sample in a study of blood T cell repertoires in COVID-19. Sequencing was performed with immunoSEQ multiplex PCR; in TCRdb, only in-frame clones are kept and a portion is missing. The repertoire includes some 94,000 clones, 85% to 90% of them detected once, and about 16% sits in the top ten. Sample: peripheral blood. These receptor sequences come from a human donor in a cohort sampled during active COVID-19. Both conserved end residues are part of each CDR3. A D gene is named only where the DNA matches it firmly. Expanded clones are given a class, and other clones once, few, many or no size at all.

TRBV5-6,17,TRBD1,.,TRBJ2-4,CASSPDRDRVGGNIQYF,TGTGCCAGCAGCCCGGACCGGGACAGGGTAGGAGGAAACATTCAGTACTTC
TRBV28,14,TRBD1,.,TRBJ2-7,CASSLAGQGYEQYF,TGTGCCAGCAGTTTAGCGGGACAGGGCTACGAGCAGTACTTC
TRBV6-5,15,.,.,TRBJ1-4,CASSRSEVRHEKLFF,TGTGCCAGCAGCCGGTCGGAAGTGCGGCATGAAAAACTGTTTTTT
TRBV19,15,.,.,TRBJ1-1,CASSIGRGTNTEAFF,TGTGCCAGTAGTATCGGGCGGGGAACGAACACTGAAGCTTTCTTT
TRBV5-1,16,TRBD2,.,TRBJ2-3,CASSLGSGGPIYTQYF,TGCGCCAGCAGCTTGGGGTCGGGAGGGCCTATATATACGCAGTATTTT
TRBV5-6,15,.,.,TRBJ1-4,CASSLEVFGGEKLFF,TGTGCCAGCAGCTTGGAGGTCTTCGGGGGTGAAAAACTGTTTTTT
TRBV28,14,.,.,TRBJ1-3,CVTIRAGVGNTIYF,TGTGTCACGATACGCGCAGGGGTGGGAAACACCATATATTTT
TRBV6-1,17,.,once,TRBJ1-1,CASSEKRPPSADTEAFF,TGTGCCAGCAGTGAAAAAAGGCCCCCCTCCGCGGACACTGAAGCTTTCTTT
TRBV5-5,13,.,.,TRBJ1-2,CASSLERFYGYTF,TGTGCCAGCAGCTTGGAACGGTTCTATGGCTACACCTTC
TRBV12-3/TRBV12-4,12,.,.,TRBJ2-7,CASSLDYYGQYF,TGTGCCAGCAGTTTGGACTATTACGGGCAGTACTTC
TRBV19,15,TRBD2,.,TRBJ2-3,CASSSGAGGPDTQYF,TGTGCCAGTAGTAGTGGGGCGGGGGGCCCTGATACGCAGTATTTT
TRBV6-6,14,TRBD1,.,TRBJ1-1,CASSYELGTGGAFF,TGTGCCAGCAGTTACGAGTTGGGGACAGGGGGGGCTTTCTTT
TRBV5-1,15,.,.,TRBJ2-5,CASSLALDTWETQYF,TGCGCCAGCAGCTTGGCCCTAGATACCTGGGAGACCCAGTACTTC
TRBV28,16,TRBD1,.,TRBJ1-4,CASSSPDRAMGVKLFF,TGTGCCAGCAGTTCTCCGGACAGGGCTATGGGTGTAAAACTGTTTTTT
TRBV2,14,TRBD2,.,TRBJ2-5,CATSSGRSQETQYF,TGTGCCACTTCTAGCGGGAGATCGCAAGAGACCCAGTACTTC
TRBV2,12,TRBD1,.,TRBJ2-3,CASRGQADTQYF,TGTGCCAGCAGGGGACAGGCAGATACGCAGTATTTT
TRBV28,16,.,.,TRBJ2-3,CASSWARTTSTDTQYF,TGTGCCAGCAGCTGGGCCCGGACTACAAGCACAGATACGCAGTATTTT
TRBV7-9,16,TRBD1,.,TRBJ2-4,CASSPPTGEAKNIQYF,TGTGCCAGCAGCCCCCCGACAGGGGAGGCCAAAAACATTCAGTACTTC
TRBV12-3/TRBV12-4,11,.,.,TRBJ1-4,CASSTGEKLFF,TGTGCCAGCAGCACGGGTGAAAAACTGTTTTTT
TRBV3-1/TRBV3-2,13,.,.,TRBJ2-5,CASSRQAQETQYF,TGTGCCAGCAGCCGACAGGCCCAAGAGACCCAGTACTTC
TRBV3-1/TRBV3-2,15,TRBD1,.,TRBJ2-1,CASSPGTASYNEQFF,TGTGCCAGCAGCCCCGGGACAGCATCCTACAATGAGCAGTTCTTC
TRBV28,16,TRBD1,.,TRBJ1-6,CASSFRAGQYNSPLHF,TGTGCCAGCAGTTTCCGTGCGGGACAGTATAATTCACCCCTCCACTTT
TRBV4-3,14,TRBD1,many,TRBJ1-4,CASSQEDGDRGLFF,TGCGCCAGCAGCCAAGAGGACGGGGACAGGGGACTGTTTTTT
TRBV5-1,16,TRBD1,once,TRBJ2-1,CASSLATGVSYNEQFF,TGCGCCAGCAGCTTGGCGACAGGGGTTAGCTACAATGAGCAGTTCTTC